Each of the 28 T cell receptor beta chains below was sequenced from the same sample in a study of identical twins. MiXCR, applied by TCRdb to the 5' RACE reads, yields one record per CDR3 protein. This sample has 250,000 to 300,000 distinct CDR3 sequences; roughly 8.6% occur once, and the top ten carry approximately 7%. The same sample was also used in a study of yellow fever vaccine responses in identical twins.

The sequencing sample was made of CD8+ T cells sorted from blood. The source is a young woman in good health.

The chain joins TRBV7-2 to TRBJ1-4; 7 nucleotides line up with TRBD1. CDR3 size: 16 residues. The germline V gene encodes CDR1 SGHTA and CDR2 FQGNSA. The V gene end was trimmed by 3 bases and the J gene end by 7 bases; junction bases not matched to a gene: 11. The DNA for the CDR3 is TGTGCCAGCAGCTTCTCAGTGGGCCAGGGGGTTGAAAAACTGTTTTTT. Amino acids: CASSFSVGQGVEKLFF.

This clonotype has a handful of counts. The chain uses TRBV15 and TRBJ2-7, with D possibly matching TRBD1 (5 bases). V was trimmed by 5 bases and J by 2 bases, leaving 13 bases between them. The germline CDR1 and CDR2 sequences are LNHNV and YYDKDF (reference sequence). The CDR3 covers 14 residues. CDR3 bases: TGTGCCACCAGCGACAGTAGCAGTACCTACGAGCAGTACTTC. The encoded protein is CATSDSSSTYEQYF.

The rearrangement uses TRBV6-2 or TRBV6-3 and TRBJ2-1; D gene uncertain. The CDR3 totals 12 residues. Trimming shortened V by 0 bases and J by 9 bases, and 6 bases separated the two germline ends. Per germline, CDR1 MNHEY and CDR2 SVGEGT. The CDR3 DNA reads as TGTGCCAGCAGTTACTCATGGTCTGAGCAGTTCTTC. Protein product: CASSYSWSEQFF.

On this clonotype: Relative to the germline gene, one junction end is altered; a read error may explain this. This rearrangement joins TRBV7-7 to TRBJ2-1; no firm D call. Germline CDR1 and CDR2: SSHAT and FNYEAQ (reference sequence). CDR3 length equals 13 residues. The CDR3 here is CASSRTRYNEQFF. The DNA for the CDR3 is TGTGCTAGCAGCCGGACCCGGTACAATGAGCAGTTCTTC.

At least ten counts were recorded for this clonotype. The chain has TRBV15 and TRBJ2-7, with 8 positions matching TRBD1. Germline lookup yields CDR1 LNHNV and CDR2 YYDKDF (reference sequence). The ends lost 6 bases at V and 1 base at J; junction bases unmatched: 2. The length of the CDR3 is 13 residues. Here the CDR3 DNA reads TGTGCCACCAGTCGGGACAGGTCCTACGAGCAGTACTTC. Residues: CATSRDRSYEQYF.

This clonotype has a count of ten or more. The chain uses TRBV12-3 or TRBV12-4 and TRBJ2-7, with TRBD1 matching 10 bases. This CDR3 has 16 residues. Losses at the gene ends were 8 bases for V and 2 bases for J; bases not matched to a gene: 12. CDR3 nucleotide sequence: TGTGCCAGCGCATCCCCCGGGACAGGGGAAACCTACGAGCAGTACTTC. It yields the protein CASASPGTGETYEQYF.

In its sample, this clonotype was seen a few times. The chain employs TRBV10-3 and TRBJ2-5; D remains ambiguous. Germline loops: CDR1 ENHRY, CDR2 SYGVKD. V lost 3 bases and J lost 4, with 3 bases in between. The CDR3 is 11 residues long. The DNA of the CDR3 is TGTGCCATCAGTGAAGGAGAGACCCAGTACTTC. Translation gives CAISEGETQYF.

The J gene is TRBJ1-1, the V gene TRBV4-3; a possible D gene is TRBD1 (5 bases). The V and J ends lost 0 bases and 3 bases respectively, with 11 bases between them. This CDR3 is 15 amino acids long. The V gene's germline CDR1 is LGHNA and CDR2 YSLEER. This CDR3 reads CASSQETDLYTEAFF. DNA of the CDR3: TGCGCCAGCAGCCAAGAGACAGATCTGTACACTGAAGCTTTCTTT.

This clonotype has only a few counts. The chain is built from TRBV3-1 and TRBJ2-2; D may be TRBD1 or TRBD2 (5 bases each). The germline V gene encodes CDR1 LGHDT and CDR2 YNNKEL (reference sequence). V lost 0 bases and J 4 bases, leaving 18 bases between the germline ends. The CDR3 is 18 amino acids. CDR3 sequence reads: CASSQDERYRGPTGELFF. As DNA, the CDR3 is TGTGCCAGCAGCCAAGATGAGAGGTACCGGGGCCCCACCGGGGAGCTGTTTTTT.

Only a few counts were recorded for this clonotype. This chain joins TRBV4-2 and TRBJ2-1; 8 bases fit TRBD2. V shed 0 bases and J 4 bases; nucleotides not matched to a gene: 14. Germline V gene lookup returns CDR1 LGHNA and CDR2 YNFKEQ. CDR3 length equals 19 residues. The CDR3 loop is CASSQDPPVGGRRYNEQFF. The CDR3, as DNA: TGTGCCAGCAGCCAAGATCCCCCTGTGGGCGGGAGGAGGTACAATGAGCAGTTCTTC.

The chain combines TRBV25-1 with TRBJ2-7; D call uncertain. Trimming took 8 bases from V and 0 from J, leaving 8 bases between them. Germline V gene lookup returns CDR1 MGHDK and CDR2 SYGVNS. CDR3 length equals 12 residues. CDR3 in amino acids: CASQFLSYEQYF. DNA of the CDR3: TGTGCCAGCCAGTTTCTCTCCTACGAGCAGTACTTC.

This clonotype has only a few counts. The chain carries TRBV7-8 and TRBJ1-4; possibly TRBD1 for D (5 bases). Trimming pared 3 bases from V and 12 bases from J, leaving 23 bases between. This CDR3 region has 16 residues. Germline values: CDR1 SGHVS, CDR2 FQNEAQ. CDR3 nucleotide sequence: TGTGCCAGCAGCTTCGATCCCTCCAGGGCAATGAAGGAACTGTTTTTT. This encodes CASSFDPSRAMKELFF.

This clonotype was counted many times. This CDR3 reads CASSSPTGGTFEQFF. The CDR3 coding sequence is TGTGCCAGCAGCTCCCCGACAGGGGGAACTTTTGAGCAGTTCTTC. V is TRBV7-9 and J is TRBJ2-1; 9 bases fit TRBD1. Germline V gene sequence: CDR1 SEHNR, CDR2 FQNEAQ (reference sequence). The CDR3 loop spans 15 amino acids. The V gene end was trimmed by 4 bases and the J gene end by 9 bases; junction bases not matched to a gene: 10. The full variable domain, its missing parts supplied by reference TRBV7-9 and TRBJ2-1, is DTGVSQNPRHKITKRGQNVTFRCDPISEHNRLYWYRQTLGQGPEFLTYFQNEAQLEKSRLLSDRFSAERPKGSFSTLEIQRTEQGDSAMYLCASSSPTGGTFEQFFGPGTRLTVL.

The sample holds a few counts of this clonotype. This chain connects TRBV7-9 to TRBJ2-5; 7 bases line up with TRBD1. There are 16 residues in the CDR3. With 5 bases clipped from V and 3 bases from J, the junction kept 12 bases outside the gene matches. Germline V gene lookup returns CDR1 SEHNR and CDR2 FQNEAQ (reference sequence). CDR3 sequence reads: CASSPLHRDRKETQYF. The CDR3 DNA is TGTGCCAGCAGCCCCCTTCACCGGGACAGAAAAGAGACCCAGTACTTC.

The rearrangement links TRBV7-9 to TRBJ2-2; D possibly corresponds to TRBD1 (5 bases). CDR1 is SEHNR, CDR2 FQNEAQ, per germline (reference sequence). The CDR3 has 14 residues. Between the trimmed V and J ends, which lost 6 bases and 2 bases, there was a span of 10 bases. The CDR3 nucleotides are TGTGCCAGCAGGCCCGACAGCAACACCGGGGAGCTGTTTTTT. Its protein product is CASRPDSNTGELFF.

The chain uses TRBV3-1 and TRBJ2-1, with D possibly TRBD2 on 6 matching bases. The CDR3 is 16 amino acids. The V gene lost 0 bases and the J gene lost 8 bases, with 17 bases spanning the gap. The germline CDR1 and CDR2 sequences are LGHDT and YNNKEL (reference sequence). The CDR3 nucleotides are TGTGCCAGCAGCCAAGAGGCGGACTATCCTGTCGATGAGCAGTTCTTC. As protein: CASSQEADYPVDEQFF.

The table lists this clonotype with many counts. The rearrangement links TRBV5-1 to TRBJ1-1, with 8 bases fitting TRBD1. The CDR3 has 19 residues. CDR1 is SGHRS, CDR2 YFSETQ, per germline. J was trimmed by 4 bases and V by 0 bases; bases with no gene match: 17. CDR3 region: CASSLGYIVRGLSGTEAFF. The CDR3 coding sequence is TGCGCCAGCAGCTTGGGGTATATTGTCAGGGGGCTTTCAGGCACTGAAGCTTTCTTT.

The chain joins TRBV11-1 to TRBJ2-5; possible D gene TRBD1, 6 bases. This CDR3 spans 20 amino acids. Deletions cut 6 bases from V and 4 bases from J, with 33 bases between. The germline V gene has CDR1 SGHAT and CDR2 FQDESV (reference sequence). The CDR3 sequence is CASSHHRLSSQGNLRETQYF. Written as DNA, the CDR3 is TGTGCCAGCAGTCACCACCGACTTTCCTCCCAGGGGAACCTTCGAGAGACCCAGTACTTC. The variable domain in full, completed from reference TRBV11-1 and TRBJ2-5, reads EAEVAQSPRYKITEKSQAVAFWCDPISGHATLYWYRQILGQGPELLVQFQDESVVDDSQLPKDRFSAERLKGVDSTLKIQPAELGDSAMYLCASSHHRLSSQGNLRETQYFGPGTRLLVL.

This clonotype turned up a few times. The chain uses TRBV4-2 and TRBJ2-1; 8 bases are shared with TRBD2. The CDR3 length is 17 residues. After removal of 0 bases from V and 1 base from J, the junction contained 5 bases not matched to a gene. The germline V gene encodes CDR1 LGHNA and CDR2 YNFKEQ. CDR3 nucleotides: TGTGCCAGCAGCCAAGAGAAGCGGGAGTGGTCCTACAATGAGCAGTTCTTC. This codes for CASSQEKREWSYNEQFF.

The chain carries TRBV30 and TRBJ2-1; TRBD2 matches 9 bases. Unmatched junction bases numbered 4, after V lost 0 bases and J lost 4 bases. Germline CDR1 reads GTSNPN; CDR2 reads SVGIG (reference sequence). The CDR3 spans 15 residues. The CDR3 DNA reads as TGTGCCTGGAGTGTACTAGCGGGCGCATACAATGAGCAGTTCTTC. Amino acids: CAWSVLAGAYNEQFF.

In its sample, this clonotype was seen a few times. The rearrangement links TRBV28 to TRBJ2-3; tentatively, D is TRBD2 (5 bases). The V gene lost 3 bases and the J gene lost 5 bases, with 15 bases spanning the gap. The CDR3 is 15 amino acids. Germline V CDR1 and CDR2: MDHEN, SYDVKM. CDR3 region: CASSLTGGAVDTQYF. In DNA form, the CDR3 reads TGTGCCAGCAGTTTGACCGGAGGCGCGGTAGATACGCAGTATTTT.

In its sample, this clonotype was seen many times. The chain couples TRBV25-1 to TRBJ2-5; D call uncertain. Trimming took off 2 bases at V and 0 bases at J, with 10 bases between the two ends. The CDR3 extends over 15 amino acids. The germline gives CDR1 MGHDK, CDR2 SYGVNS. The CDR3 spells CASSEPRTDQETQYF. CDR3 DNA sequence: TGTGCCAGCAGTGAACCTCGGACCGACCAAGAGACCCAGTACTTC.

The chain is built from TRBV2 and TRBJ1-4; a possible D gene is TRBD1 (5 bases). Germline V gene sequence: CDR1 SNHLY, CDR2 FYNNEI. Deletions cut 9 bases from V and 7 bases from J, with 18 bases between. This CDR3 spans 14 amino acids. CDR3 nucleotide sequence: TGTGCCAGTTCAATTCCAGGGAATGGTGAAAAACTGTTTTTT. This codes for CASSIPGNGEKLFF.

This clonotype was seen repeatedly, ten times or more. The rearrangement links TRBV10-3 to TRBJ2-3, with 11 nucleotides matching TRBD2. Germline V gene lookup returns CDR1 ENHRY and CDR2 SYGVKD. The CDR3 runs to 16 residues. The ends lost 7 bases at V and 0 bases at J; junction bases unmatched: 6. CDR3 region: CAITHSGGESTDTQYF. In DNA form, the CDR3 reads TGTGCCATCACCCATAGCGGGGGGGAGAGCACAGATACGCAGTATTTT.

A few counts support this clonotype. This chain joins TRBV7-2 and TRBJ2-4; no firm D call. Germline lookup yields CDR1 SGHTA and CDR2 FQGNSA. This CDR3 is 13 amino acids long. The V end was cut by 4 bases, the J end by 5 bases, with 9 bases between. CDR3 sequence: CASSSPLQNIQYF. The CDR3 DNA reads as TGTGCCAGCAGCTCGCCCCTCCAAAACATTCAGTACTTC.

This clonotype occurred many times. The chain employs TRBV11-2 and TRBJ2-7; 9 bases are shared with TRBD2. Losses at the gene ends were 3 bases for V and 2 bases for J; bases not matched to a gene: 2. The CDR3 contains 14 residues. Germline V CDR1 and CDR2: SGHAT, FQNNGV. The CDR3 DNA sequence: TGTGCCAGCAGCTTTAGCGGGGGAACCTACGAGCAGTACTTC. Residues: CASSFSGGTYEQYF.

The rearrangement links TRBV13 to TRBJ2-1, with a tentative D call TRBD1 (6 bases). Trimming stripped 2 bases from V and 9 bases from J, with 14 bases between. This CDR3 has 14 residues. Germline lookup yields CDR1 PRHDT and CDR2 FYEKMQ (reference sequence). CDR3 in amino acids: CASSLRVVGAEQFF. The DNA for the CDR3 is TGTGCCAGCAGCTTACGGGTTGTGGGGGCTGAGCAGTTCTTC.

The chain uses TRBV19 and TRBJ2-7; tentatively, D is TRBD1 (6 bases). The CDR3 is 14 residues long. From germline, CDR1 is LNHDA and CDR2 SQIVND (reference sequence). The ends were cut back, 4 bases at V and 3 bases at J, with 13 bases in the middle. CDR3 sequence reads: CASSTIQGRYEQYF. The CDR3 coding sequence is TGTGCCAGTAGTACCATACAGGGTCGCTACGAGCAGTACTTC.